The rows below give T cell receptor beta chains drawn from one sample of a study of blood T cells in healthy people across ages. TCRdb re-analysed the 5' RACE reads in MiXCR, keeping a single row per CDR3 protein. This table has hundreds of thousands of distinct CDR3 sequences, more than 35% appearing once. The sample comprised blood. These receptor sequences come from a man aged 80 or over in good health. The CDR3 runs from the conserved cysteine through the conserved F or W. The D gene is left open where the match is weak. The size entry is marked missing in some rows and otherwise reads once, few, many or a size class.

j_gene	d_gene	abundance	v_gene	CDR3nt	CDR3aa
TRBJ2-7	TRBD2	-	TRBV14	TGTGCCAGCAGCCAAGGGGGAGGGCAGTTGATGGCCTACGAGCAGTACTTC	CASSQGGGQLMAYEQYF
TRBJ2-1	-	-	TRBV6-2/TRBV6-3	TGTGCCAGCAGTTACCGCGACAGATATCAAGAGACCCAGTTCTTC	CASSYRDRYQETQFF
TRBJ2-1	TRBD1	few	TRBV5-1	TGCGCCAGCAGCACGGGACAGGGCCCTTACAATGAGCAGTTCTTC	CASSTGQGPYNEQFF
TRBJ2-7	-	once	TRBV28	TGTGCCAGCATTACAGGTGGGACGGGGGAGCAGTACTTC	CASITGGTGEQYF
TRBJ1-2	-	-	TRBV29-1	TGCAGCGTTGAAGATCGTACAGGGACGGATGGCTACACCTTC	CSVEDRTGTDGYTF
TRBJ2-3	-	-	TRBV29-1	TGCAGCGTTGTGATGGGGGTCCTCACAGATACGCAGTATTTT	CSVVMGVLTDTQYF
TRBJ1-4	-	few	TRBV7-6	TGTGCCAGCAGCCCAACAACTACCCCAGAAAAACTGTTTTTT	CASSPTTTPEKLFF
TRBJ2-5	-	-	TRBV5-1	TGCGCCAGCAGCTTGTCGGGTGGGAGTGTTAAAGAGACCCAGTACTTC	CASSLSGGSVKETQYF
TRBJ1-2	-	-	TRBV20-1	TGCAGTGCTAGAGTCCCAGGGCGAAAGGATGGCTACACCTTC	CSARVPGRKDGYTF
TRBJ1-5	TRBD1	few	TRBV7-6	TGTGCCAGCAGCTTAGGTCCAGGGGGGAGCAAGCCCCAGCATTTT	CASSLGPGGSKPQHF
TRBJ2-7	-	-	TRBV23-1	TGCGCCAGCAGTCCCCAGGGACTGAAGTTCTACGAGCAGTACTTC	CASSPQGLKFYEQYF
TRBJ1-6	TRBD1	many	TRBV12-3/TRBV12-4	TGTGCCAGCAGTTTCTCCGGGGACAGGTTTAATTCACCCCTCCACTTT	CASSFSGDRFNSPLHF
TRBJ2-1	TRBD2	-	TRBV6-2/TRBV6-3	TGTGCCAGCAGTTACCTCCCTGGACTAGCGGGGCTTGGGAATGAGCAGTTCTTC	CASSYLPGLAGLGNEQFF
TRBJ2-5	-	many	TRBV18	TGTGCCAGCTCCCTGAAGACCTTGGACTTTCAAGAGACCCAGTACTTC	CASSLKTLDFQETQYF
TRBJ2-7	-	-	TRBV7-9	TGTGCCAGCAGCTTCGGCGGGAAAGACACACCCAGCTCCTACGAGCAGTACTTC	CASSFGGKDTPSSYEQYF
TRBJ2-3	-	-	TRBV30	TGTGCCTGGAGTTGGGGAGTAGATACGCAGTATTTT	CAWSWGVDTQYF
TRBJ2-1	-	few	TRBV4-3	TGCGCCAGCAGCCAAGATCAAATCAATGAGCAGTTCTTC	CASSQDQINEQFF
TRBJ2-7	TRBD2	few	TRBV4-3	TGCGCCAGCAGCCTGGGACTAGCGGATTCATACAATGAGCAGTACTTC	CASSLGLADSYNEQYF
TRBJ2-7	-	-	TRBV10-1	TGCGCCTGGGACATCGACTCCTACGAGCAGTACTTC	CAWDIDSYEQYF
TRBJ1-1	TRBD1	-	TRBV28	TGTGCCAGCAGTGTGAGGGGGCTGGGGAACACTGAAGCTTTCTTT	CASSVRGLGNTEAFF
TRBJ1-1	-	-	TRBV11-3	TGTGCCAGCAGCCTCACGCGGTACACTGAAGCTTTCTTT	CASSLTRYTEAFF
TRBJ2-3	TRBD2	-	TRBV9	TGTGCCAGCAGCGTACTAGCGGGGGGCGACACGCAGTATTTT	CASSVLAGGDTQYF
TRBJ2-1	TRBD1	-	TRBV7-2	TGTGCCAGCAGCCCGGACAGGGCTCCACACAATGAGCAGTTCTTC	CASSPDRAPHNEQFF
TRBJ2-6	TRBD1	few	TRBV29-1	TGCAGCGTCGGGTGGGACAGCATCTCTGGGGCCAACGTCCTGACTTTC	CSVGWDSISGANVLTF
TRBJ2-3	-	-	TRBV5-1	TGCGCCAGCAGCTTTGGGTTCGAGACTAGGACTGATACGCAGTATTTT	CASSFGFETRTDTQYF
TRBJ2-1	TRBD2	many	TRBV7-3	TGTGCCAGCAGAAGGGGAGGGCCCCCGGATGAGCAGTTCTTC	CASRRGGPPDEQFF
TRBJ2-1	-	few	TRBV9	TGTGCCAGCAGCGAGCGGTGGGCGTTTTACAATGAGCAGTTCTTC	CASSERWAFYNEQFF
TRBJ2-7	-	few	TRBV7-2	TGTGCCAGCAGCTCCTGGGACTTAACCTACGAGCAGTACTTC	CASSSWDLTYEQYF
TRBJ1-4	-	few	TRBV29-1	TGCAGCGTTGAAGATAATGGTGACGGGGAAAAACTGTTTTTT	CSVEDNGDGEKLFF
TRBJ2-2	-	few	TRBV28	TGTGCCAGCAGTTTCGGGCCTCACGTTAACACCGGGGAGCTGTTTTTT	CASSFGPHVNTGELFF
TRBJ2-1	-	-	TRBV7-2	TGTGCCAGCAGCCCCTCGCTTGGACACACCTACAATGAGCAGTTCTTC	CASSPSLGHTYNEQFF
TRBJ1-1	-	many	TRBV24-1	TGTGCCACCAGCATTGGCGGGGGCAGGAACACTGAAGCTTTCTTT	CATSIGGGRNTEAFF
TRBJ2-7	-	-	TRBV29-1	TGCAGCGTTGTATTCACCGCCAGGGGTGAGTACGAGCAGTACTTC	CSVVFTARGEYEQYF
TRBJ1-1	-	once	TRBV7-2	TGTGCCAGCAGCTTGGACGTCGCCGAAGCTTTCTTT	CASSLDVAEAFF
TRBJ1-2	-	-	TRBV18	TGTGCCAGCTCACCGCAGGGTGATAGACCCTATGGCTACACCTTC	CASSPQGDRPYGYTF
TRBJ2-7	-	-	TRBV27	TGTGCCAGCAGTTTATCCGAGGTTTACGAGCAGTACTTC	CASSLSEVYEQYF